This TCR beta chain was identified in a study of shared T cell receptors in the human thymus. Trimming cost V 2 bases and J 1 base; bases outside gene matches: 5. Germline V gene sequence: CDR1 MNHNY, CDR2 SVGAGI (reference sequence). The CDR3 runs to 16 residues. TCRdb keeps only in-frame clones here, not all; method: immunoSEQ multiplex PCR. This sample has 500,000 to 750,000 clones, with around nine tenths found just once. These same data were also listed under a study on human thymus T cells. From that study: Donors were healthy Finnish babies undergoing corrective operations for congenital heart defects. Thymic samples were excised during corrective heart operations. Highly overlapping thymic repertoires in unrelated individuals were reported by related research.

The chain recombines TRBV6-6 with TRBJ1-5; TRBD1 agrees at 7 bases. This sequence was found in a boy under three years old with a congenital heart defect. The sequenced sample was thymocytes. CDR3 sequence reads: CASSYPRQGSNQPQHF. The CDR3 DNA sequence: TGTGCCAGCAGTTACCCCCGACAGGGCAGCAATCAGCCCCAGCATTTT.